This paragraph covers one T cell receptor beta chain sequence. The target antigen is unknown. V shed 4 bases and J 6 bases; nucleotides not matched to a gene: 2. The CDR3 loop spans 13 amino acids. Germline V gene lookup returns CDR1 SGHTA and CDR2 FQGTGA. The sample originates from a study of OX40 agonist ivuxolimab in advanced cancers. Study summary: The dose-escalation group included hepatocellular carcinoma, melanoma, renal cell carcinoma and head and neck cancer.

Findings and limits, study-wide: Part of the nonresponder group also had normalized T-cell clonal expansion that was low.

Method: immunoSEQ multiplex PCR; TCRdb's copy keeps in-frame clones and lacks some. The sample gives about 66,000 clones, roughly nine tenths of which show up once; 14% is in the top ten. The specimen comprised CD4+ or CD8+ T cells sorted from blood, sampled in a trial of the OX40 agonist ivuxolimab. The receptor's source is an adult with an advanced solid tumor such as melanoma, head and neck, liver or kidney cancer. The chain employs TRBV7-3 and TRBJ2-2; 7 positions agree with TRBD2. The CDR3 sequence is CASSSGGSGELFF. CDR3 bases: TGTGCCAGCAGCTCCGGGGGGTCCGGGGAGCTGTTTTTT.